The 29 T cell receptor beta chains below all came from one sample that was sequenced in a study of blood T cell repertoires in COVID-19. Sequencing was performed with immunoSEQ multiplex PCR; in TCRdb, only in-frame clones are kept and a portion is missing. The profile shows some 52,000 clones, less than 90% of them singletons. The sequenced sample was peripheral blood. The receptors originated from a man aged 45-65 years with acute or convalescent COVID-19.

The V and J genes are TRBV7-8 and TRBJ2-1; no clear D gene. The CDR3 is 11 amino acids. CDR1 SGHVS and CDR2 FQNEAQ come from the germline V gene. The V gene lost 4 bases and the J gene lost 7 bases, with 5 bases spanning the gap. DNA for the CDR3: TGTGCCAGCAGCTACAGTAATGAGCAGTTCTTC. Translating gives CASSYSNEQFF.

The chain links TRBV6-4 to TRBJ2-6, with D unresolved. The V gene lost 0 bases and the J gene lost 0 bases, with 3 bases spanning the gap. This CDR3 is 15 amino acids long. CDR1 is MRHNA, CDR2 SNTAGT, per germline. CDR3 in DNA: TGTGCCAGCAGTGACTCCCGCTCTGGGGCCAACGTCCTGACTTTC. This translates into CASSDSRSGANVLTF.

This chain connects TRBV28 to TRBJ2-3; a possible D gene is TRBD2 (5 bases). The CDR3 spans 18 residues. V was shortened by 5 bases and J by 0 bases, with 21 bases between the two germline ends. CDR1 is MDHEN, CDR2 SYDVKM, per germline. CDR3: CASSPTPQIGSSTDTQYF. The CDR3 DNA reads as TGTGCCAGCAGTCCGACCCCCCAAATTGGGAGTAGCACAGATACGCAGTATTTT. The whole variable domain, filled in from reference TRBV28 and TRBJ2-3, reads DVKVTQSSRYLVKRTGEKVFLECVQDMDHENMFWYRQDPGLGLRLIYFSYDVKMKEKGDIPEGYSVSREKKERFSLILESASTNQTSMYLCASSPTPQIGSSTDTQYFGPGTRLTVL.

This chain's CDR3 is CASSFGRGIYEQYF. CDR3 nucleotides: TGTGCCAGCAGCTTTGGGCGGGGGATTTACGAGCAGTACTTC. This chain connects TRBV5-4 to TRBJ2-7; 7 nucleotides align to TRBD2. The CDR3 extends over 14 amino acids. The V gene end was trimmed by 2 bases and the J gene end by 4 bases; junction bases not matched to a gene: 6. Germline-derived CDR1 and CDR2 are SGHNT and YYREEE (reference sequence).

Only a few counts were recorded for this clone. V gene TRBV11-2 combines with J gene TRBJ2-7, with 16 bases matching TRBD2. Germline V CDR1 and CDR2: SGHAT, FQNNGV. Trimming removed 5 bases from V and 3 bases from J; junction bases left unmatched: 7. This CDR3 is built from 17 residues. In DNA, the CDR3 is TGTGCCAGCAGCCACGGGACTAGCGGGGGGGCCCTCTACGAGCAGTACTTC. It yields the protein CASSHGTSGGALYEQYF.

The chain couples TRBV7-6 to TRBJ2-1, with 9 bases matching TRBD2. The germline gives CDR1 SGHVS, CDR2 FNYEAQ. CDR3 length: 16 amino acids. Unmatched junction bases numbered 7, after V lost 5 bases and J lost 2 bases. CDR3 sequence (DNA): TGTGCCAGCAGCCTTTGGCTAGCGGGAACCTACAATGAGCAGTTCTTC. It specifies CASSLWLAGTYNEQFF.

CDR3 loop: CASSPGLAGGQGAQYF. CDR3 coding DNA: TGTGCCAGCAGCCCGGGACTAGCGGGAGGCCAAGGGGCCCAGTACTTC. The rearrangement uses TRBV7-6 and TRBJ2-5; TRBD2 matches at 15 bases. Germline loops: CDR1 SGHVS, CDR2 FNYEAQ. The CDR3 consists of 16 residues. V shed 5 bases and J 9 bases; nucleotides not matched to a gene: 10. Together with reference TRBV7-6 and TRBJ2-5, the CDR3 gives the full variable domain: GAGVSQSPRYKVTKRGQDVALRCDPISGHVSLYWYRQALGQGPEFLTYFNYEAQQDKSGLPNDRFSAERPEGSISTLTIQRTEQRDSAMYRCASSPGLAGGQGAQYFGPGTRLLVL.

J is TRBJ2-1 and V is TRBV4-1; D may be TRBD2 (6 bases). Per the germline V gene, CDR1 is MGHRA and CDR2 is YSYEKL. This CDR3 has 16 amino acids. Trimming pared 1 base from V and 6 bases from J, leaving 16 bases between. In DNA, the CDR3 is TGCGCCAGCAGCCAAGGGTATTCGACTAGTCGCAATGAGCAGTTCTTC. Its protein is CASSQGYSTSRNEQFF.

The chain combines TRBV20-1 with TRBJ2-3, with 7 bases identical to TRBD1. The length of the CDR3 is 11 residues. V was pared by 5 bases and J by 4 bases, with 0 bases of the junction left unmatched. Germline assignment: CDR1 DFQATT and CDR2 SNEGSKA (reference sequence). CDR3: CSADRADTQYF. CDR3 DNA sequence: TGCAGTGCTGACAGGGCAGATACGCAGTATTTT.

The CDR3, as DNA: TGTGCCAGCAGCTTGGCCCCAGGCACGGAAAAACTGTTTTTT. It encodes CASSLAPGTEKLFF. The V and J genes are TRBV5-4 and TRBJ1-4; D is uncertain. Germline V gene sequence: CDR1 SGHNT, CDR2 YYREEE (reference sequence). This CDR3 contains 14 residues. V lost 0 bases, J lost 8 bases, and 11 bases lay in between.

The chain is built from TRBV7-3 and TRBJ2-3; 8 bases match TRBD2. The CDR3 runs 17 residues. V lost 2 bases and J lost 5; bases outside the gene matches: 12. The germline CDR1 and CDR2 sequences are SGHTA and FQGTGA. CDR3 DNA sequence: TGTGCCAGCAGCTTATGGATTTCGGGAGGGGGAAAAGATACGCAGTATTTT. Encoded protein: CASSLWISGGGKDTQYF. Based on the CDR3 plus reference TRBV7-3 and TRBJ2-3, the full variable domain is GAGVSQTPSNKVTEKGKYVELRCDPISGHTALYWYRQSLGQGPEFLIYFQGTGAADDSGLPNDRFFAVRPEGSVSTLKIQRTERGDSAVYLCASSLWISGGGKDTQYFGPGTRLTVL.

This chain connects TRBV5-6 to TRBJ1-3; D gene unclear. V was pared by 0 bases and J by 0 bases, with 7 bases between. This CDR3 is built from 15 residues. Germline CDR1 and CDR2: SGHDT and YYEEEE. The CDR3 DNA follows: TGTGCCAGCAGCTTGGTGGCGGCCTCTGGAAACACCATATATTTT. Amino acids: CASSLVAASGNTIYF.

This chain joins TRBV9 and TRBJ1-1; D call uncertain. CDR3 length equals 14 residues. Germline V gives CDR1 SGDLS, CDR2 YYNGEE. V was pared by 0 bases and J by 3 bases, with 9 bases between. CDR3 sequence reads: CASSVAGYHTEAFF. For the CDR3, the DNA is TGTGCCAGCAGCGTAGCGGGGTATCACACTGAAGCTTTCTTT.

V gene TRBV13 combines with J gene TRBJ2-7; 13 bases map to TRBD2. J was trimmed by 5 bases and V by 5 bases; bases with no gene match: 15. The CDR3 has 18 amino acids. CDR1 PRHDT and CDR2 FYEKMQ come from the germline V gene (reference sequence). The CDR3 reads CASSPAGTSGAAEDEQYF. CDR3 nucleotide sequence: TGTGCCAGCAGCCCAGCCGGGACTAGCGGGGCCGCTGAGGACGAGCAGTACTTC.

V gene TRBV28 combines with J gene TRBJ2-7, with 9 bases fitting TRBD1. After removal of 4 bases from V and 3 bases from J, the junction contained 7 bases not matched to a gene. The CDR3 sequence is 15 residues long. Germline V gives CDR1 MDHEN, CDR2 SYDVKM. CDR3 region: CASSSAQGALYEQYF. The CDR3 DNA is TGTGCCAGCAGTTCCGCACAGGGGGCCCTCTACGAGCAGTACTTC.

The chain employs TRBV4-1 and TRBJ1-5; D unclear. Germline V gives CDR1 MGHRA, CDR2 YSYEKL. V gave up 0 bases and J gave up 3 bases, with 9 bases separating them. This CDR3 has 15 amino acids. For the CDR3, the DNA is TGCGCCAGCAGCCAAGATTGGCCGTACAATCAGCCCCAGCATTTT. It yields the protein CASSQDWPYNQPQHF.

The V gene is TRBV19, the J gene TRBJ2-5; 7 nucleotides line up with TRBD1. The germline V gene has CDR1 LNHDA and CDR2 SQIVND (reference sequence). J lost 5 bases, V lost 1 base, and 7 bases had no gene match. The CDR3 sequence is 15 residues long. The CDR3 loop is CASSIVDRAGETQYF. DNA for the CDR3: TGTGCCAGTAGTATAGTCGACAGGGCAGGGGAGACCCAGTACTTC.

The chain recombines TRBV2 with TRBJ2-7; 8 bases fit TRBD2. Germline V lookup: CDR1 SNHLY, CDR2 FYNNEI. The CDR3 is made up of 13 amino acids. After removal of 11 bases from V and 7 bases from J, the junction contained 13 bases not matched to a gene. Here the CDR3 DNA reads TGTGCCTTCGAGAGCGGGGGAGAAAATGAGCAGTACTTC. Its translation is CAFESGGENEQYF.

This clone is categorized as medium-sized (0.01 to 0.1%). The chain carries TRBV3-1 (or the pseudogene TRBV3-2) and TRBJ2-7; 10 positions agree with TRBD2. V lost 0 bases, J lost 0 bases, and 11 bases stayed unmatched. This CDR3 spans 19 amino acids. Germline V gives CDR1 LGHDT, CDR2 YNNKEL (reference sequence). Here the CDR3 DNA reads TGTGCCAGCAGCCAAGATGGGTCTAGCGGGGGCCCCCCCTCCTACGAGCAGTACTTC. This translates into CASSQDGSSGGPPSYEQYF.

The chain has TRBV5-1 and TRBJ2-1; TRBD1 agrees at 11 bases. The V gene end was trimmed by 5 bases and the J gene end by 9 bases; junction bases not matched to a gene: 13. The CDR3 is 16 residues long. CDR1 is SGHRS and CDR2 is YFSETQ in the germline V gene. As DNA, the CDR3 is TGCGCCAGCAGTGTGGCTGGACAGGGGGCCGTCACTGAGCAGTTCTTC. Residues: CASSVAGQGAVTEQFF.

The chain couples TRBV5-4 to TRBJ2-5, with D maybe TRBD2 (5 bases). Trimming shortened V by 1 base and J by 5 bases, and 9 bases separated the two germline ends. Germline CDR1 SGHNT, CDR2 YYREEE (reference sequence). This CDR3 comprises 13 residues. The CDR3 reads CASSLIPGETQYF. For the CDR3, the DNA is TGTGCCAGCAGCTTGATCCCGGGGGAGACCCAGTACTTC.

The gene calls are TRBV28 and TRBJ2-2, with TRBD2 identical over 12 bases. CDR1 and CDR2 from the germline V gene are MDHEN and SYDVKM. Unmatched junction bases numbered 8, after V lost 3 bases and J lost 6 bases. This CDR3 has 17 residues. The CDR3: CASSFRLAGVGAGELFF. The CDR3 DNA reads as TGTGCCAGCAGTTTTCGACTAGCGGGAGTGGGGGCCGGGGAGCTGTTTTTT.

The chain recombines TRBV27 with TRBJ1-5, with D unresolved. Trimming left V 5 bases short and J 1 base short, with 9 bases between. The CDR3 loop spans 14 amino acids. The germline CDR1 and CDR2 sequences are MNHEY and SMNVEV (reference sequence). The CDR3 reads CASSRTQSNQPQHF. In DNA, the CDR3 is TGTGCCAGCAGTCGAACCCAGAGCAATCAGCCCCAGCATTTT.

The rearrangement joins TRBV19 to TRBJ2-4, with TRBD1 matching over 9 bases. J was trimmed by 0 bases and V by 5 bases; bases with no gene match: 8. The CDR3 totals 17 residues. Germline CDR1 is LNHDA and CDR2 is SQIVND (reference sequence). This CDR3 reads CASSPGQGGLAKNIQYF. The DNA for the CDR3 is TGTGCCAGTAGTCCGGGACAGGGCGGACTAGCCAAAAACATTCAGTACTTC. The full variable domain, its missing parts supplied by reference TRBV19 and TRBJ2-4, is DGGITQSPKYLFRKEGQNVTLSCEQNLNHDAMYWYRQDPGQGLRLIYYSQIVNDFQKGDIAEGYSVSREKKESFPLTVTSAQKNPTAFYLCASSPGQGGLAKNIQYFGAGTRLSVL.

The chain combines TRBV10-3 with TRBJ2-3; TRBD2 matches at 15 bases. Germline V gives CDR1 ENHRY, CDR2 SYGVKD. CDR3 size: 18 residues. V was pared by 5 bases and J by 0 bases, with 6 bases of the junction left unmatched. CDR3 residues: CAISLWTSGRGSTDTQYF. In DNA, the CDR3 is TGTGCCATCAGTCTCTGGACTAGCGGGAGGGGAAGCACAGATACGCAGTATTTT.

The chain employs TRBV5-8 and TRBJ1-3; 8 bases match TRBD1. CDR1 SGHTS and CDR2 YDEGEE come from the germline V gene. The CDR3 has 14 residues. The ends lost 4 bases at V and 7 bases at J; junction bases unmatched: 7. The DNA for the CDR3 is TGTGCCAGCAGCACGGACAGGGACTTTAACACCATATATTTT. The encoded protein is CASSTDRDFNTIYF.

V gene TRBV6-1 combines with J gene TRBJ1-6; D gene uncertain. This CDR3 is built from 13 residues. Germline values: CDR1 MNHNS, CDR2 SASEGT. V was cut by 2 bases and J by 11 bases, with 10 bases left in between. The CDR3 loop is CASSERGIPPLHF. For the CDR3, the DNA is TGTGCCAGCAGTGAAAGAGGGATTCCACCCCTCCACTTT.

The V call is TRBV25-1, the J call TRBJ1-1; 8 positions agree with TRBD1. Trimming cost V 4 bases and J 4 bases; bases outside gene matches: 8. The CDR3 consists of 15 residues. Per germline, CDR1 MGHDK and CDR2 SYGVNS. The CDR3 protein is CASSVILGQGTEAFF. As DNA, the CDR3 is TGTGCCAGCAGTGTAATCCTCGGACAGGGCACTGAAGCTTTCTTT.

V gene TRBV15 combines with J gene TRBJ2-5; TRBD2 agrees at 7 bases. V shed 0 bases, J shed 6 bases, and the junction held 7 bases outside the gene matches. The CDR3 runs 15 residues. Per germline, CDR1 LNHNV and CDR2 YYDKDF (reference sequence). As DNA, the CDR3 is TGTGCCACCAGCAGAGACCATGGGGGAGGGAAGACCCAGTACTTC. This sequence encodes CATSRDHGGGKTQYF. The whole variable domain, remainder taken from reference TRBV15 and TRBJ2-5, is DAMVIQNPRYQVTQFGKPVTLSCSQTLNHNVMYWYQQKSSQAPKLLFHYYDKDFNNEADTPDNFQSRRPNTSFCFLDIRSPGLGDTAMYLCATSRDHGGGKTQYFGPGTRLLVL.